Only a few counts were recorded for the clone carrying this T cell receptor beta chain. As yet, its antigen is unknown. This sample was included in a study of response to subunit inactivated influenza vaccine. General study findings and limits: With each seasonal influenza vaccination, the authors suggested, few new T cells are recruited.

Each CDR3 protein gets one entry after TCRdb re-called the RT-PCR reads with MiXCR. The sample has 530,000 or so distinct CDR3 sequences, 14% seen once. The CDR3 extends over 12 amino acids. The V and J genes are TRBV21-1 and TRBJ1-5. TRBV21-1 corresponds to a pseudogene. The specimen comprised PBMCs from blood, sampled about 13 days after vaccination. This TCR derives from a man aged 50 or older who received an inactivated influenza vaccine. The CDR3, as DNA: TGTGCCAGCAGCAAGGAAAATCAGCCCCAGCATTTT. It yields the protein CASSKENQPQHF.